This TCR beta chain was sequenced in a study of T cells in women clearing cervical HPV infection. CDR1 DFQATT and CDR2 SNEGSKA come from the germline V gene (reference sequence). The CDR3 runs 16 residues. With V trimmed by 1 base and J by 6 bases, 11 bases remained unmatched. Regarding this clone: The sequence runs out 3 residues before the end of the CDR3; the remainder is reconstructed from the germline J gene.

This table comes from immunoSEQ multiplex PCR, and its TCRdb copy is limited to in-frame clones, with some not included. The record lists roughly 48,000 clones, of which the ten most abundant hold under 2%. This clonotype was sampled from a woman aged 18 to 75 with a cervical HPV16 infection that either progressed to CIN3+ or cleared (not recorded which). Material: blood buffy coat. The V gene is TRBV20-1, the J gene TRBJ2-7, with 11 nucleotides matching TRBD2. Incomplete CDR3 DNA: TGCAGTGCTAGAGGATTGACTAGCGGGGCTAGGGGCGAG. Encoded protein: CSARGLTSGARGE. The complete CDR3 protein is CSARGLTSGARGEQYF.